This TCR beta chain was observed in a study of cytomegalovirus exposure and HLA in healthy donors. Study-wide findings and caveats: The authors assumed roughly uniform sequencing depth across donors for presence/absence analyses. Based on reports, TCR beta sequences accurately predicted HLA-A and HLA-B alleles for most subjects.

PCR primers comprised 60 Vbeta and 13 Jbeta primers. The table came from immunoSEQ multiplex PCR; TCRdb's copy has only in-frame clones and leaves some out. The profile covers about 200,000 clones, with around 79% appearing a single time and roughly 4.5% taken by the ten largest. Points on this clone: The target antigen is unknown.

The donors, nominally healthy at sampling, likely had unrecorded immune exposures. The CDR3 extends over 16 amino acids. Germline V gives CDR1 MGHRA, CDR2 YSYEKL. The V gene end was trimmed by 0 bases and the J gene end by 4 bases; junction bases not matched to a gene: 8. Sequenced: PBMCs. J is TRBJ1-2 and V is TRBV4-1; TRBD1 agrees at 7 bases. This clonotype originated in a woman aged 25 to 45 in good health and CMV-seropositive. The CDR3 reads CASSQDQGEFSYGYTF. The DNA for the CDR3 is TGCGCCAGCAGCCAAGATCAGGGGGAATTTAGCTATGGCTACACCTTC.